This is a list of T cell receptor beta chains from one sample in a study of blood T cell repertoires in COVID-19. Clones were sequenced by immunoSEQ multiplex PCR, and TCRdb holds only the in-frame ones, with some missing. The sample shows roughly 360,000 clones, roughly 80% of them seen only once. The sequencing sample was made of peripheral blood. These receptors all stem from a human donor with acute or convalescent COVID-19. The donor label of this sample is uncertain. CDR3s include the opening cysteine and the closing phenylalanine or tryptophan. Each record gives: V gene, D gene, J gene, clone size, CDR3 DNA, CDR3 protein. The D gene is left open where the match is weak. Clone size appears in some rows only: once, few, many, or a class for an expanded clone.

TRBV5-1	-	TRBJ1-6	-	TGCGCCAGCAGCTCATCGACATCGTCGAACTCACCCCTCCACTTT	CASSSSTSSNSPLHF
TRBV10-1	-	TRBJ1-3	-	TGCGCCAGCAGTGGGGCAACAACAGGGCGAAACACCATATATTTT	CASSGATTGRNTIYF
TRBV3-1/TRBV3-2	-	TRBJ1-1	-	TGTGCCAGCAGCCAAGGACTCCTTGGGAACACTGAAGCTTTCTTT	CASSQGLLGNTEAFF
TRBV7-9	-	TRBJ2-6	-	TGTGCCAGCAGCCAAGGGGCCGGAGGGGCCAACGTCCTGACTTTC	CASSQGAGGANVLTF
TRBV4-1	-	TRBJ1-2	-	TGCGCCAGCAGCCAACAGGGCGGCTATGGCTACACCTTC	CASSQQGGYGYTF
TRBV5-1	TRBD2	TRBJ2-1	-	TGCGCCAGCAGCTTGTCTCCTAGCGGGATTAGCTACAATGAGCAGTTCTTC	CASSLSPSGISYNEQFF
TRBV28	-	TRBJ2-6	once	TGTGCCAGCAGTTTGGGCGGGCTCTCTGGGGCCAACGTCCTGACTTTC	CASSLGGLSGANVLTF
TRBV5-1	-	TRBJ2-2	-	TGCGCCAGCAGCCTCCGGGCTAGGGGTTCGAACACCGGGGAGCTGTTTTTT	CASSLRARGSNTGELFF
TRBV18	-	TRBJ1-1	once	TGTGCCAGCTCACAGGGGGTGAACACTGAAGCTTTCTTT	CASSQGVNTEAFF
TRBV7-9	TRBD1	TRBJ1-2	-	TGTGCCAGCAGCTTTGAGGACAGGGCGTCCGGCTACACCTTC	CASSFEDRASGYTF
TRBV14	-	TRBJ2-3	-	TGTGCCAGCAGCCAAGATCGAACAGGAACTAGCACAGATACGCAGTATTTT	CASSQDRTGTSTDTQYF
TRBV6-1	-	TRBJ2-1	-	TGTGCCAGCAGTGATTACAGGGGGCGGAGCGGGGGGACTAATGAGCAGTTCTTC	CASSDYRGRSGGTNEQFF
TRBV11-2	-	TRBJ1-2	-	TGTGCCAGCAGCTTACTTCCAGGGGACTATGGCTACACCTTC	CASSLLPGDYGYTF
TRBV12-3/TRBV12-4	TRBD1	TRBJ1-1	few	TGTGCCAGCAGTTCCAGGGGGGCCACTGAAGCTTTCTTT	CASSSRGATEAFF
TRBV18	-	TRBJ2-7	-	TGTGCCAGCTCAGTTGCACAGACCTACGAGCAGTACTTC	CASSVAQTYEQYF
TRBV5-1	TRBD1	TRBJ1-5	-	TGCGCCAGAAAACCTAATTTTACGGGACAGGGATACCAGCCCCAGCATTTT	CARKPNFTGQGYQPQHF
TRBV6-5	-	TRBJ1-5	-	TGTGCCAGCTCATGGACTGAATATAGCAATCAGCCCCAGCATTTT	CASSWTEYSNQPQHF
TRBV29-1	-	TRBJ1-2	-	TGCAGCGTTGCAGGGGATCGCGGCTACACCTTC	CSVAGDRGYTF
TRBV6-6	TRBD1	TRBJ1-2	-	TGTGCCAGCAGTTACAGACAGGGGATCTATGGCTACACCTTC	CASSYRQGIYGYTF
TRBV19	TRBD1	TRBJ2-7	once	TGTGCCAGTAGTATCTCTCGACAGGGAACCGAGCAGTACTTC	CASSISRQGTEQYF
TRBV6-5	-	TRBJ1-2	-	TGTGCCAGCAGCGGACAGTTTCCCTATGGCTACACCTTC	CASSGQFPYGYTF
TRBV30	-	TRBJ2-5	-	TGTGCCTGGAGTGAAAGAACTCAAGAGACCCAGTACTTC	CAWSERTQETQYF
TRBV5-1	-	TRBJ1-2	-	TGCGCCAGCAGCTTGATTGGGGGCGGCCCTATAACAAACTATGGCTACACCTTC	CASSLIGGGPITNYGYTF
TRBV6-6	TRBD1	TRBJ1-1	many	TGTGCCAGCAGTATGGGACAGGGTTTGACTGAAGCTTTCTTT	CASSMGQGLTEAFF
TRBV27	TRBD1	TRBJ2-1	few	TGTGCCAGCAGTACCCAGACAGGGGGGTATGAGCAGTTCTTC	CASSTQTGGYEQFF
TRBV27	TRBD1	TRBJ2-1	-	TGTGCCAGCAGTCCGACCCCGGGACAGTCGACATTCTTC	CASSPTPGQSTFF
TRBV19	-	TRBJ2-2	-	TGTGCCAGTAGTATAGTTACAGGCGCCGGGGAGCTGTTTTTT	CASSIVTGAGELFF
TRBV10-3	-	TRBJ2-7	-	TGTGCCATCATGGGGCGGAGCTACGAGCAGTACTTC	CAIMGRSYEQYF
TRBV12-3/TRBV12-4	-	TRBJ2-3	-	TGTGCCAGCAGTTTCAAAGATACGCAGTATTTT	CASSFKDTQYF
TRBV19	-	TRBJ2-1	-	TGTGCCAGTAGTATTTCCAGGACTGTAGAGGTTTTCAATGAGCAGTTCTTC	CASSISRTVEVFNEQFF
TRBV12-5	TRBD1	TRBJ1-1	-	TGTGCTAGTGGTTTGTTGGGGTCAGGGGGGCCAGCTTTCTTT	CASGLLGSGGPAFF
TRBV6-2/TRBV6-3	-	TRBJ1-2	-	TGTGCCAGCAGTCGCCGGGACACTCCTAACTATGGCTACACCTTC	CASSRRDTPNYGYTF
TRBV7-2	-	TRBJ1-6	once	TGTGCCAGCAGCTTCCGACAGTCCCTCAATTCACCCCTCCACTTT	CASSFRQSLNSPLHF
TRBV9	-	TRBJ1-1	-	TGTGCCAGCAGCGTAGTAAACAGGGTTTTGAACACTGAAGCTTTCTTT	CASSVVNRVLNTEAFF
TRBV27	TRBD1	TRBJ2-7	-	TGTGCCAGCAGCTCGCTCGCAGGGGGCCGGGACGAGCAGTACTTC	CASSSLAGGRDEQYF
TRBV11-2	-	TRBJ2-1	-	TGTGCCAGCAGCTTAGATCCGAGACAGTACAATGAGCAGTTCTTC	CASSLDPRQYNEQFF
TRBV19	TRBD1	TRBJ1-2	-	TGTGCCAGTAGGGACAGGGGGCAGGACTATGGCTACACCTTC	CASRDRGQDYGYTF
TRBV15	TRBD1	TRBJ1-5	once	TGTGCCACCAGCAGGGACCCGCGGGTGGACAGGGACCACATTCTAAATCAGCCCCAGCATTTT	CATSRDPRVDRDHILNQPQHF
TRBV5-6	-	TRBJ2-5	-	TGTGCCAGCAGCTTGTATTCGGGAGAGACCCAGTACTTC	CASSLYSGETQYF
TRBV5-6	-	TRBJ2-5	-	TGTGCCAGCAGCTTGGGAACTTTAGAGACCCAGTACTTC	CASSLGTLETQYF
TRBV5-6	-	TRBJ2-1	-	TGTGCCAGCAGCCTTGGGGGCTCGATGGATGAGCAGTTCTTC	CASSLGGSMDEQFF
TRBV11-2	TRBD1	TRBJ1-1	-	TGTGCCAGCAGCGGACAGGGGGCCCTGTACACTGAAGCTTTCTTT	CASSGQGALYTEAFF
TRBV6-1	-	TRBJ1-1	-	TGTGCCAGCAGTGAGCACAGGCCGAACACTGAAGCTTTCTTT	CASSEHRPNTEAFF
TRBV28	-	TRBJ1-6	few	TGTGCCAGCAGTTTCCAGGGCATTAATTCACCCCTCCACTTT	CASSFQGINSPLHF
TRBV28	-	TRBJ2-7	many	TGTGCCAGCAGCGACAGGATATCCTACGAGCAGTACTTC	CASSDRISYEQYF
TRBV7-7	TRBD2	TRBJ2-3	-	TGTGCCAGCAGCTTGGGGGGGTCCCCGCGAGATACGCAGTATTTT	CASSLGGSPRDTQYF
TRBV6-1	TRBD1	TRBJ2-5	-	TGTGCCAGCAGTGAAACGGGACAGGGTAGGGGGACCCAGTACTTC	CASSETGQGRGTQYF
TRBV19	-	TRBJ1-6	once	TGTGCCAGTAGTGAAGAGGTTGATTCACCCCTCCACTTT	CASSEEVDSPLHF
TRBV5-1	TRBD1	TRBJ1-5	few	TGCGCCAGCAGCTTAGCCGGGACAGCCAATCAGCCCCAGCATTTT	CASSLAGTANQPQHF
TRBV3-1/TRBV3-2	-	TRBJ1-2	-	TGTGCCAGCTCCTACAGGGATAATGGCTACACCTTC	CASSYRDNGYTF
TRBV11-2	-	TRBJ2-5	-	TGTGCCAGCAGCTCAGGCGGGGACGGGGTCCAAGAGACCCAGTACTTC	CASSSGGDGVQETQYF
TRBV4-2	TRBD2	TRBJ2-5	few	TGTGCCAGCAGCCCCTTTCGGACGGGGGGTAATGCAGAGACCCAGTACTTC	CASSPFRTGGNAETQYF
TRBV7-8	-	TRBJ2-3	-	TGTGCCAGCAGCTTAGGCCTACGTACGCAGTATTTT	CASSLGLRTQYF
TRBV5-1	-	TRBJ1-2	-	TGCGCCAGCAGCTTGCGGAGGTCCCACATGGCCTCTAACTATGGCTACACCTTC	CASSLRRSHMASNYGYTF
TRBV9	TRBD1	TRBJ2-1	-	TGTGCCAGCAGCCCCGGGACAGGGATAACCTACAATGAGCAGTTCTTC	CASSPGTGITYNEQFF